This T cell receptor (beta chain) was sequenced for a study of blood T cells in healthy people across ages (dated by TCRdb to the mid-2010s). For context, the study as a whole: In model experiments, template switching captured about one uniquely barcoded TCR beta cDNA molecule for every two T cells. Donors were grouped into four age groups: young (average 16 years), middle-aged (39), aged (62) and long-lived (about 89). Using deep sequencing normalized with unique cDNA molecular identifiers, the study measured how TCR beta repertoire diversity changes with age. To avoid experimental bias, donors of different ages were spread randomly across the sequencing lanes. For two donors (one aged 18 to 30 and one aged 80 or older), the study analyzed two additional independent replicas of 1 million unique cDNA reads from the same blood draw. The investigation overall reported the following: As age increased, observed TCR beta diversity per million T cells dropped in a roughly linear way, and a significant reduction was already evident by age 40. Conclusive comparison of naive and antigen-experienced compartments was prevented by the profiling of bulk unsorted PBMCs. Estimates of total diversity based on one million sequenced T cells were regarded as lower bounds and as underestimates. Compared with the aged group, the long-lived group had more naive CD4+ T cells, fewer expanded clones and increased TCR diversity, a pattern suggesting age selection. There was a strong correlation between observed TCR beta diversity and the percentage of naive T cells measured by flow cytometry. Donor CMV infection status was unknown, potentially confounding age-related changes in expanded clonotypes.

Of note for this clonotype: Its antigen remains undetermined. No much larger clonotype is one base removed from it; base qualities were not supplied.

The donors were 40 or so Caucasian individuals from Russia, aged about 6 to 100 years, who were systemically healthy. Roughly 9.5 milliliters of peripheral blood were drawn from each donor into EDTA-treated Vacutainer tubes. Ficoll-Paque density-gradient centrifugation was used to isolate PBMCs, with at least 7 million obtained per sample. Total RNA was extracted from PBMCs with Trizol reagent, with at least 6 micrograms obtained per sample. The percentages of naive CD45RAhigh/CD27high T cells were determined by flow cytometry on a PBMC aliquot from every donor. The germline ends are 10 bases apart after V is trimmed by 2 bases and J by 5 bases. The CDR3 runs 13 amino acids, cysteine and phenylalanine included. The sequence is cut down to CDR3 DNA, 39 bases in frame from base 1. The CDR1 and CDR2 encoded by the germline V gene are SGHDT and YYEEEE. Library preparation used 5' RACE. A second about 7 to 11 cycle PCR used a sample-barcoded 5' primer and a J-beta primer mix. Each TCR beta cDNA molecule received a unique molecular identifier from a template-switch 5' adaptor carrying 12 random nucleotides. Each sample yielded at least 2.5 million CDR3-containing paired-end reads. The Mint cDNA synthesis kit, primed by a TRBC-specific oligonucleotide, was used to synthesize first-strand cDNA from all RNA. All cDNA was treated with uracil-DNA glycosylase and then went through a first 18-cycle PCR with the universal primers M1SS and BC2_uni_R. The source study handled its data this way. For normalization, 1 million high-quality reads were randomly selected from each sample, with every read carrying a distinct molecular identifier. Instead of being binned into consensus sequences, reads that shared molecular identifiers were thrown out. MiTCR, run with a Q25 quality threshold and the strictest error-elimination algorithm, handled CDR3 identification, clonotype clustering and error correction. A nonparametric unseen species model using Euler transformation provided a lower-bound estimate of total TCR beta diversity. TCRdb ran its own pipeline on the public reads, namely fastp trimming at Q25 and MiXCR clone calling, and kept in-frame beta chains. Rows matching on CDR3 protein sequence are summarized as one entry with the most common DNA and genes. The V and J calls come from TCRdb's annotation, not from the publication. The sample yields approximately 2,000,000 distinct CDR3 sequences; 35% to 50% were counted once. Clones ranked in the top ten supply 23% of the sample.

This receptor was obtained from a human donor in good health. The sequence is built from TRBV5-6 and TRBJ2-5, with the D gene not clear enough to name. The sequencing input was blood. CDR3 loop: CASSLTIPETQYF. The sequence in DNA is TGTGCCAGCAGCTTAACTATACCGGAGACCCAGTACTTC.